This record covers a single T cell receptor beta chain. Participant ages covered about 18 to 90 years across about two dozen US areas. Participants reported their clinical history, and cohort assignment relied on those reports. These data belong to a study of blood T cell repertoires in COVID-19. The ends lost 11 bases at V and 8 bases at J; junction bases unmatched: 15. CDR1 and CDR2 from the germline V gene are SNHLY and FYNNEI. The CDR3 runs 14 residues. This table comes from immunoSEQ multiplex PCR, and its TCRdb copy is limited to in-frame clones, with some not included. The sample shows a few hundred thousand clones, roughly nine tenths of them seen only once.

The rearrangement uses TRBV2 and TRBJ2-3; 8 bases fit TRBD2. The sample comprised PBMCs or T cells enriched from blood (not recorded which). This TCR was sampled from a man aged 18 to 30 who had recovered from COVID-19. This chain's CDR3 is CAARGGLSGSTQYF. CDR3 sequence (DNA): TGTGCCGCACGGGGGGGCCTATCAGGGTCTACGCAGTATTTT.